These T cell receptor beta chains were read from a single sample in a study of siplizumab effects on memory and regulatory T cells. Using immunoSEQ multiplex PCR, the repertoire was profiled, and TCRdb retains in-frame clones only, with some absent. The sample records roughly 120,000 clones, 92% being singletons. The sample taken for sequencing was CD4+ T cells sorted from blood. These receptors were collected from a human donor in good health. The CDR3 runs from the conserved cysteine through the conserved F or W. The D gene is left open where the match is weak. Some rows have no size entry. The others give once, few or many, or a class for an expanded clone.

DNA,CDR3,V,size,length,D,J
TGTGCCAGCAGTTTATTGGGGACCCGAATTACCTACGAGCAGTACTTC,CASSLLGTRITYEQYF,TRBV28,-,16,-,TRBJ2-7
TGTGCCAGCAGCTTAGCAGCGGGGGGGAAAAACATTCAGTACTTC,CASSLAAGGKNIQYF,TRBV11-2,-,15,TRBD2,TRBJ2-4
TGTGCCAGCAGTTACCAGTTTACGGAAGAGCAGTTCTTC,CASSYQFTEEQFF,TRBV6-6,-,13,-,TRBJ2-1
TGTGCCAGCAGACCCCTAGCTACCTACGAGCAGTACTTC,CASRPLATYEQYF,TRBV5-5,-,13,-,TRBJ2-7
TGTGCCAGCAGCTTAGATGGCCCCCGTGGGGAGACCCAGTACTTC,CASSLDGPRGETQYF,TRBV11-2,-,15,-,TRBJ2-5
TGTGCCAGCGGTGGGACCGGACAGATAAATCAGCCCCAGCATTTT,CASGGTGQINQPQHF,TRBV6-1,-,15,-,TRBJ1-5
TGTGCCACCAGCAGAGGGGGGCGCGGAGGTGCTAATGAAAAACTGTTTTTT,CATSRGGRGGANEKLFF,TRBV15,-,17,-,TRBJ1-4
TGTGCCAGCGGCAGCCGGACAAACTACAATGAGCAGTTCTTC,CASGSRTNYNEQFF,TRBV27,-,14,-,TRBJ2-1
TGTGCCAGCAGTGAGGGGGCTTGGGAGCAGTACTTC,CASSEGAWEQYF,TRBV6-1,-,12,-,TRBJ2-7
TGTGCCAGCACCTCGGACGGAGGAGGCACTGAAGCTTTCTTT,CASTSDGGGTEAFF,TRBV6-1,-,14,-,TRBJ1-1
TGTGCCAGCAGCCTACCCACAGGGGTTGGCGGCTACACCTTC,CASSLPTGVGGYTF,TRBV5-4,once,14,TRBD1,TRBJ1-2
TGTGCCAGCAGTTCTCTGCTTGAATCCTATGGCTACACCTTC,CASSSLLESYGYTF,TRBV6-6,-,14,-,TRBJ1-2
TGTGCCAGCAGGGGGGGGAGGGGACCCACCTACAATGAGCAGTTCTTC,CASRGGRGPTYNEQFF,TRBV11-2,-,16,TRBD2,TRBJ2-1
TGTGCCAGCAGCGTAGATCAAGGGGGCTCCAAAAACATTCAGTACTTC,CASSVDQGGSKNIQYF,TRBV9,-,16,TRBD1,TRBJ2-4
TGCAGCGTTGAAGGCGACATCACCTACGAGCAGTACTTC,CSVEGDITYEQYF,TRBV29-1,-,13,-,TRBJ2-7
TGCAGCGTACAGGGGGCCCTGAACACTGAAGCTTTCTTT,CSVQGALNTEAFF,TRBV29-1,-,13,TRBD1,TRBJ1-1
TGTGCCAGTAGGGGGACAGAAAAAGGCAATCAGCCCCAGCATTTT,CASRGTEKGNQPQHF,TRBV19,-,15,TRBD1,TRBJ1-5
TGTGCCAGCAGTTTAATAGCGGCTCGAGGGGGCTACACCTTC,CASSLIAARGGYTF,TRBV27,-,14,-,TRBJ1-2
TGCGCCAGCAGCCAACATCCGCTCACCGGGGAGCTGTTTTTT,CASSQHPLTGELFF,TRBV4-1,-,14,-,TRBJ2-2
TGTGCCAGCGGGCTAGAACCAACCTACGAGCAGTACTTC,CASGLEPTYEQYF,TRBV6-5,-,13,-,TRBJ2-7
TGCGCCAGCAGCTCGTCGGGGATGGACTACGAGCAGTACTTC,CASSSSGMDYEQYF,TRBV5-1,-,14,-,TRBJ2-7
TGTGCCAGTAGTCGGGGCGAAAGAAATGGCTACACCTTC,CASSRGERNGYTF,TRBV14,-,13,-,TRBJ1-2
TGTGCCAGTCACGCCGGGACAGCCCCCACCGGGGAGCTGTTTTTT,CASHAGTAPTGELFF,TRBV7-9,-,15,TRBD1,TRBJ2-2
TGTGCCAGCAGTTCCCGGACAGCTTCCTACGAGCAGTACTTC,CASSSRTASYEQYF,TRBV6-5,-,14,-,TRBJ2-7
TGTGCCAGCAGTCCCCGGGGCATGAACACTGAAGCTTTCTTT,CASSPRGMNTEAFF,TRBV5-5,-,14,-,TRBJ1-1
TGTGCCTCCATGGACGGGGGGCACTACGAGCAGTACTTC,CASMDGGHYEQYF,TRBV30,-,13,-,TRBJ2-7
TGCGCCAGCAGCCTAGGGGGTTTCTCCTACGAGCAGTACTTC,CASSLGGFSYEQYF,TRBV5-1,-,14,-,TRBJ2-7
TGTGCCAGCAGCTTAGTTTTAGGGGGACGGCAAAACACTGAAGCTTTCTTT,CASSLVLGGRQNTEAFF,TRBV7-9,-,17,-,TRBJ1-1
TGTGCCAGTAGTATAGGAACGGCAGGGCCCCATCAGCCCCAGCATTTT,CASSIGTAGPHQPQHF,TRBV19,-,16,-,TRBJ1-5
TGTGCCAGCAGCGACCGACGGGGACGTGAAAAACTGTTTTTT,CASSDRRGREKLFF,TRBV21-1,-,14,-,TRBJ1-4
TGCGCCAGCAGCTCTGGGGGCACCCAAGAGACCCAGTACTTC,CASSSGGTQETQYF,TRBV5-1,-,14,-,TRBJ2-5
TGTGCCAGCAGTCGAGGCGTTGGACAGGGAAGTGAGCAGTTCTTC,CASSRGVGQGSEQFF,TRBV6-5,-,15,TRBD1,TRBJ2-1
TGTGCCAGCAGTCGTAAGTACGGCCAGGGATATGGCTACACCTTC,CASSRKYGQGYGYTF,TRBV28,-,15,-,TRBJ1-2
TGTGCCTCCTCCACCGGGGAGCTGTTTTTT,CASSTGELFF,TRBV30,-,10,-,TRBJ2-2
TGTGCCAGCAGCCGACAGTTAAGCTCCTACAATGAGCAGTTCTTC,CASSRQLSSYNEQFF,TRBV6-5,-,15,-,TRBJ2-1
TGTGCCAGCAGTGCGGGGGCGAGGGAGACCCAGTACTTC,CASSAGARETQYF,TRBV6-1,-,13,-,TRBJ2-5
TGTGCCAGTAGTATAGGTCCCCAAGAGGGATCGCCCCAGCATTTT,CASSIGPQEGSPQHF,TRBV19,-,15,-,TRBJ1-5
TGTGCCAGTAGTAGCGTTGAGGGAGTCACAGATACGCAGTATTTT,CASSSVEGVTDTQYF,TRBV19,-,15,-,TRBJ2-3
TGTGCCAGCAGCGTAGGAAGCGGACATCAGCCCCAGCATTTT,CASSVGSGHQPQHF,TRBV9,-,14,-,TRBJ1-5
TGTGCCAGCAGTGACGACTCGAGGGTAAACGAGCAGTTCTTC,CASSDDSRVNEQFF,TRBV6-4,-,14,-,TRBJ2-1
TGTGCCAGCAGCCCCGGACTAGCGGGGGGTAATGAGCAGTTCTTC,CASSPGLAGGNEQFF,TRBV6-6,-,15,TRBD2,TRBJ2-1
TGCGCCAGCAGTGAGGGCTCCACGAACACCGGGGAGCTGTTTTTT,CASSEGSTNTGELFF,TRBV10-1,-,15,-,TRBJ2-2
TGTGCCAGCAGTGGTTCTGGAAACACCATATATTTT,CASSGSGNTIYF,TRBV2,-,12,-,TRBJ1-3
TGTGCCAGCAGCTCCCTGGACAGGGAGGGCTACACCTTC,CASSSLDREGYTF,TRBV11-1,-,13,TRBD1,TRBJ1-2
TGTGCCAGCAGCTTGATTAGTCGCGACAATGAGCAGTTCTTC,CASSLISRDNEQFF,TRBV5-4,-,14,-,TRBJ2-1
TGTGCCAGCTCACCACAACGAGTCCAAAAAGAGACCCAGTACTTC,CASSPQRVQKETQYF,TRBV18,-,15,-,TRBJ2-5
TGTGCCAGCAGCCTAGGCGGGGTGTGGGGCTACACCTTC,CASSLGGVWGYTF,TRBV7-2,once,13,-,TRBJ1-2
TGTGCCAGCAGTTGGGGCCCCAGGGAGACTCCTATGAACACTGAAGCTTTCTTT,CASSWGPRETPMNTEAFF,TRBV11-2,-,18,-,TRBJ1-1